The entry below gives a single T cell receptor (beta chain) sequence along with its context. Its target is not known. The data belong to a study of shared clonotypes between healthy human individuals. Study in general: A donor's plate count was three for CD4 naive and three for CD4 memory; CD8 naive had two and CD8 memory one.

Those who donated, Caucasian adults without exception, all lived in Nashville, Tennessee. Clones were sequenced by immunoSEQ multiplex PCR, and TCRdb holds only the in-frame ones, with some missing. The table has roughly 1,100,000 clones, about three quarters seen once. Points from the study as a whole: Clonotype sharing across several donors was observed for 4% to 6.5% of naive CD4 clonotypes. The researchers took only blood, and tissue repertoires probably look different.

There are 12 residues in the CDR3. The V gene lost 5 bases and the J gene lost 5 bases, with 9 bases spanning the gap. Germline lookup yields CDR1 SEHNR and CDR2 FQNEAQ (reference sequence). The clonotype comes from a man between 18 and 35 years old in good health. Material for sequencing was memory CD4+ T cells sorted from blood. As to subset: CD45RA-negative fraction. V is TRBV7-9 and J is TRBJ1-2; no reliable D call. The CDR3 nucleotides are TGTGCCAGCAGCACTCACGGTTATGGCTACACCTTC. Translated: CASSTHGYGYTF.